These 8 T cell receptor beta chains came from one sample sequenced in a study of blood T cell repertoires in COVID-19. Libraries were prepared by immunoSEQ multiplex PCR; TCRdb keeps only in-frame clonotypes and omits some of them. There are fewer than 50,000 clones in the sample; 83% occur only once, and about 43% lies in the top ten. The sample taken for sequencing was peripheral blood. The receptor source for this set is a woman of 80 years or more with active or convalescent COVID-19.

The chain has TRBV10-3 and TRBJ2-1, with 12 bases lining up with TRBD2. Trimming at V came to 6 bases and at J to 6 bases, leaving 0 bases not matched to a gene. Germline V CDR1 and CDR2: ENHRY, SYGVKD. This CDR3 is 13 amino acids long. The CDR3 DNA follows: TGTGCCATCAGGACTAGCGGGAGCAATGAGCAGTTCTTC. Protein sequence: CAIRTSGSNEQFF.

The sample holds one count of this clone. J is TRBJ2-1 and V is TRBV27; 12 bases fit TRBD2. The germline CDR1 and CDR2 sequences are MNHEY and SMNVEV (reference sequence). The CDR3 length is 16 residues. The V segment lost 3 bases and the J segment 7 bases; nucleotides outside the gene matches: 7. This CDR3 reads CASSFDSGTSGNEQFF. CDR3 bases: TGTGCCAGCAGTTTCGACTCCGGGACTAGCGGGAATGAGCAGTTCTTC.

CDR3 coding DNA: TGCGCCAGCAGCTTGTCGGGACAGGCGAACACTGAAGCTTTCTTT. Protein sequence: CASSLSGQANTEAFF. This rearrangement joins TRBV5-1 to TRBJ1-1, with 8 bases fitting TRBD1. CDR3 size: 15 residues. Losses at the gene ends were 1 base for V and 1 base for J; bases not matched to a gene: 3. In germline, CDR1 is SGHRS, CDR2 YFSETQ.

The V and J genes are TRBV18 and TRBJ2-7, with no clear D. The CDR3 loop spans 13 amino acids. V was pared by 3 bases and J by 2 bases, with 8 bases between. Looked up from germline, CDR1 is KGHSH and CDR2 is LQKENI. DNA of the CDR3: TGTGCCAGCTCACCTAGTTCCGCCTACGAGCAGTACTTC. It codes for CASSPSSAYEQYF.

The chain uses TRBV13 and TRBJ2-7; TRBD2 matches at 8 bases. CDR3 length: 17 amino acids. The V segment lost 0 bases and the J segment 6 bases; nucleotides outside the gene matches: 13. Germline V gene sequence: CDR1 PRHDT, CDR2 FYEKMQ (reference sequence). CDR3 nucleotides: TGTGCCAGCAGCTTAGGCCTCGGGAGGGGCGGGAGGCTCGAGCAGTACTTC. This encodes CASSLGLGRGGRLEQYF. The whole variable domain, filled in from reference TRBV13 and TRBJ2-7, reads AAGVIQSPRHLIKEKRETATLKCYPIPRHDTVYWYQQGPGQDPQFLISFYEKMQSDKGSIPDRFSAQQFSDYHSELNMSSLELGDSALYFCASSLGLGRGGRLEQYFGPGTRLTVT.

The chain links TRBV6-1 to TRBJ1-1; D might be TRBD1 (6 bases). The V gene's germline CDR1 is MNHNS and CDR2 SASEGT. The ends were cut back, 2 bases at V and 12 bases at J, with 25 bases in the middle. The CDR3 extends over 16 amino acids. For the CDR3, the DNA is TGTGCCAGCAGTGAAATCATAGACAGGCCTTCGCGGGCGACTTTCTTT. Its protein product is CASSEIIDRPSRATFF.

This clone was seen just once. The chain combines TRBV11-2 with TRBJ2-3, with a possible D match to TRBD1 (6 bases). This CDR3 has 14 residues. V gave up 1 base and J gave up 5 bases, with 10 bases separating them. CDR1 is SGHAT and CDR2 is FQNNGV in the germline V gene. CDR3 region: CASSLGSRGDTQYF. DNA for the CDR3: TGTGCCAGCAGCTTAGGGTCCAGGGGAGATACGCAGTATTTT.

The genes are TRBV11-2 and TRBJ1-6; D gene uncertain. Trimming pared 1 base from V and 8 bases from J, leaving 9 bases between. The germline V gene encodes CDR1 SGHAT and CDR2 FQNNGV. The CDR3 contains 14 residues. In DNA, the CDR3 is TGTGCCAGCAGCTTAGGTCCAGAATATTCACCCCTCCACTTT. Translation gives CASSLGPEYSPLHF.